One sample yielded the 28 T cell receptor beta chains listed below, sequenced in a study of type 1 regulatory T cells (dated by TCRdb to the early 2020s). Antigens of these TCRs are unknown. TCRdb shows the sequencer as Illumina MiSeq. TCRdb took the public reads, trimmed them with fastp at Q25, ran MiXCR for clone calling and kept in-frame beta chains. Each record represents a unique CDR3 protein, reported with the most common genes and DNA among its rows. Across this sample there are about 42,000 distinct CDR3 sequences, with more than 9% seen only once. The ten largest clonotypes hold approximately 8% of the sample. The sample comprised cultured non-Tr1 T cells, either the whole culture or a sorted T cell fraction (not recorded which). The cell subset or site tag for this specimen amounts to: non-Tr1 population from the T-allo10 product. The source of these receptors is a human donor in good health.

This clonotype was seen repeatedly, ten times or more. The chain is built from TRBV28 and TRBJ2-7; 8 bases are a match to TRBD1. Germline CDR1 is MDHEN and CDR2 is SYDVKM. Trimming cost V 10 bases and J 3 bases; bases outside gene matches: 17. The CDR3 has 16 residues. The CDR3 protein is CATRTLGQGRIYEQYF. CDR3 DNA sequence: TGTGCCACCCGTACTTTAGGACAGGGAAGAATCTACGAGCAGTACTTC.

The chain recombines TRBV12-3 or TRBV12-4 with TRBJ1-2; D not certain. This CDR3 comprises 9 residues. Trimming stripped 3 bases from V and 7 bases from J, with 0 bases between. The CDR3 loop is CASSFGYTF. The CDR3 DNA follows: TGTGCCAGCAGTTTTGGCTACACCTTC.

The gene calls are TRBV7-2 and TRBJ2-3, with 8 bases identical to TRBD2. The V gene's germline CDR1 is SGHTA and CDR2 FQGNSA. Trimming cost V 4 bases and J 2 bases; bases outside gene matches: 5. This CDR3 comprises 15 residues. The CDR3 here is CASSSQREYTDTQYF. DNA of the CDR3: TGTGCCAGCAGCTCCCAGCGGGAGTACACAGATACGCAGTATTTT.

A remark on this clonotype: This may arise from a read error, as a much more abundant clone is one base away. This CDR3 is missing its conserved last phenylalanine or tryptophan, likely due to a read error. Here the CDR3 reads CASSPEAYGYTL. DNA for the CDR3: TGTGCCAGCAGCCCGGAGGCCTATGGCTACACCCTC. The chain has TRBV11-2 and TRBJ1-2; D is uncertain. This CDR3 is built from 12 residues. CDR1 is SGHAT, CDR2 FQNNGV, per germline. The germline V and J ends were trimmed by 5 bases and 4 bases, with 8 bases remaining between them.

The V and J genes are TRBV20-1 and TRBJ2-7; D is tentatively TRBD1 or TRBD2 (5 bases each). The germline CDR1 and CDR2 sequences are DFQATT and SNEGSKA (reference sequence). V was pared by 6 bases and J by 4 bases, with 16 bases between. This CDR3 region has 13 residues. Written as DNA, the CDR3 is TGCAGTGCACCCCGGGACCCTTCATACGAGCAGTACTTC. Translating gives CSAPRDPSYEQYF.

In the case of this clonotype: At one end, the junction sequence differs from germline, possibly due to a read error. V gene TRBV3-1 combines with J gene TRBJ2-1, with a weak D call TRBD2 (6 bases). The CDR3 totals 15 residues. Per the germline V gene, CDR1 is LGHDT and CDR2 is YNNKEL (reference sequence). CDR3 coding DNA: TGTGTCAGCAGCCAAGAAGGGCGGGACCACAATGAGCAGTTCTTC. Translating it yields CVSSQEGRDHNEQFF.

The chain combines TRBV5-1 with TRBJ2-1; 11 nucleotides agree with TRBD2. This CDR3 contains 24 residues. Germline V gene data show CDR1 as SGHRS and CDR2 as YFSETQ. After removal of 0 bases from V and 5 bases from J, the junction contained 28 bases not matched to a gene. Here the CDR3 DNA reads TGCGCCAGCAGCTTGGGGGCAAGTGTTGTAGGGGCCAACGTCCTGACTAGCGGGAACAATGAGCAGTTCTTC. This sequence encodes CASSLGASVVGANVLTSGNNEQFF.

This clonotype was seen repeatedly, ten times or more. This rearrangement joins TRBV10-3 to TRBJ1-6, with 8 nucleotides matching TRBD1. J gave up 10 bases and V 2 bases, and 7 bases lay outside the gene matches. The CDR3 is made up of 15 amino acids. Germline V CDR1 and CDR2: ENHRY, SYGVKD. DNA for the CDR3: TGTGCCATCAGTGAGCCAGACAGGGGTGAGTCACCCCTCCACTTT. Translation: CAISEPDRGESPLHF.

In this sample, this clonotype turned up many times. The V call is TRBV12-3 or TRBV12-4, the J call TRBJ2-7; the D gene could be TRBD1 or TRBD2 (5 bases each). V dropped 1 base and J dropped 5 bases, with 9 bases sitting between them. The CDR3 totals 13 residues. The CDR3 sequence: CASSLEGTHEQYF. CDR3 bases: TGTGCCAGCAGTTTAGAGGGGACCCACGAGCAGTACTTC.

There are many counts of this clonotype. The CDR3, as DNA: TGTGCCAGCAGTTCCCCGGGACAGGGTAACGAGCAGTACTTC. It translates to CASSSPGQGNEQYF. The chain couples TRBV6-5 to TRBJ2-7; 9 nucleotides agree with TRBD1. The CDR3 has 14 amino acids. V gave up 4 bases and J gave up 5 bases; unmatched junction bases: 6. Per the germline V gene, CDR1 is MNHEY and CDR2 is SVGAGI.

This clonotype was seen a few times. The V call is TRBV6-1, the J call TRBJ1-2; D gene unclear. Germline loops: CDR1 MNHNS, CDR2 SASEGT. The ends were cut back, 1 base at V and 7 bases at J, with 4 bases in the middle. This CDR3 has 11 amino acids. The CDR3 coding sequence is TGTGCCAGCAGTGAAGGAGCTGGCTACACCTTC. Translated, it gives CASSEGAGYTF.

The chain recombines TRBV7-3 with TRBJ2-3; D might be TRBD1 or TRBD2, each matching 5 bases. Trimming pared 2 bases from V and 6 bases from J, leaving 12 bases between. The CDR3 covers 14 residues. Per the germline V gene, CDR1 is SGHTA and CDR2 is FQGTGA. The CDR3 DNA reads TGTGCCAGCAGCTTATACGGGGCCGGGGATACGCAGTATTTT. As protein: CASSLYGAGDTQYF.

A remark on this clonotype: A much larger clone is a single base away; this may be a read error. CDR3 loop: CATSSGATGTNTEAFF. In DNA form, the CDR3 reads TGTGCCACCAGCAGTGGCGCAACAGGGACGAACACTGAAGCTTTCTTT. The V gene is TRBV15, the J gene TRBJ1-1; D is perhaps TRBD1 (6 bases). Trimming stripped 3 bases from V and 1 base from J, with 15 bases between. This CDR3 has 16 amino acids. CDR1 and CDR2 from the germline V gene are LNHNV and YYDKDF (reference sequence).

This clonotype has more than one count but fewer than ten. The germline gene is not matched at one end of the junction; a read error may be the cause. The genes are TRBV6-2 or TRBV6-3 and TRBJ2-1; TRBD2 is a possible D gene (5 bases). The CDR3 is made up of 11 amino acids. Germline lookup yields CDR1 MNHEY and CDR2 SVGEGT. DNA for the CDR3: TGTGCCAGCAGGGAACCGGGGATCGAGCTCTTC. This encodes CASREPGIELF.

This clonotype was seen a handful of times. The J gene is TRBJ1-6, the V gene TRBV18; D is unclear. CDR3 length equals 16 residues. Per germline, CDR1 KGHSH and CDR2 LQKENI. Trimming pared 3 bases from V and 10 bases from J, leaving 19 bases between. As DNA, the CDR3 is TGTGCCAGCTCACCCCCTTCCGTCACCCTTGACTCACCCCTCCACTTT. This translates into CASSPPSVTLDSPLHF.

This clonotype was detected ten times or more. CDR3 sequence reads: CSARGRLANTYEQYF. CDR3 nucleotide sequence: TGCAGTGCTAGGGGAAGACTAGCGAACACCTACGAGCAGTACTTC. The rearrangement uses TRBV20-1 and TRBJ2-7; 8 bases fit TRBD2. The CDR3 extends over 15 amino acids. J lost 2 bases, V lost 3 bases, and 9 bases had no gene match. Per germline, CDR1 DFQATT and CDR2 SNEGSKA (reference sequence).

This CDR3 reads CASIYQGLNTEAFF. CDR3 in DNA: TGTGCCAGCATTTATCAGGGCTTGAACACTGAAGCTTTCTTT. The chain employs TRBV12-3 or TRBV12-4 and TRBJ1-1, with a tentative D call TRBD1 (5 bases). The CDR3 has 14 amino acids. Trimming removed 7 bases from V and 0 bases from J, with 12 bases in between.

This clonotype was detected a few times. The rearrangement joins TRBV30 to TRBJ2-1, with D unresolved. The CDR3 totals 12 residues. Germline assignment: CDR1 GTSNPN and CDR2 SVGIG (reference sequence). Trimming stripped 3 bases from V and 6 bases from J, with 9 bases between. The CDR3 DNA reads as TGTGCCTGGAGGCGACTCGGCAATGAGCAGTTCTTC. Amino acids: CAWRRLGNEQFF. Drawing the rest from reference TRBV30 and TRBJ2-1, the complete variable domain is SQTIHQWPATLVQPVGSPLSLECTVEGTSNPNLYWYRQAAGRGLQLLFYSVGIGQISSEVPQNLSASRPQDRQFILSSKKLLLSDSGFYLCAWRRLGNEQFFGPGTRLTVL.

This clonotype was picked up many times. The chain links TRBV5-1 to TRBJ2-1; possibly TRBD1 for D (5 bases). V was shortened by 7 bases and J by 9 bases, with 14 bases between the two germline ends. Germline-derived CDR1 and CDR2 are SGHRS and YFSETQ. The CDR3 has 12 amino acids. The CDR3 DNA is TGCGCCAGCGCGATGCAGGGCGCTGAGCAGTTCTTC. Translating it yields CASAMQGAEQFF.

This clonotype was observed many times. J is TRBJ1-1 and V is TRBV18; no clear D. V shed 7 bases and J shed 0 bases, with 9 bases lying between them. The germline V gene encodes CDR1 KGHSH and CDR2 LQKENI. The CDR3 consists of 13 residues. CDR3 nucleotides: TGTGCCAGCTGCGGAGGCATGAACACTGAAGCTTTCTTT. Protein sequence: CASCGGMNTEAFF.

By share of the sample, this clonotype is medium-sized. The CDR3 here is CASSEGQRFYEQYF. The CDR3 DNA sequence: TGTGCCAGCAGTGAAGGACAGAGGTTCTACGAGCAGTACTTC. The chain has TRBV25-1 and TRBJ2-7; a weak D match, TRBD1 (6 bases). This CDR3 is built from 14 residues. Deletions cut 2 bases from V and 3 bases from J, with 11 bases between. The V gene's germline CDR1 is MGHDK and CDR2 SYGVNS.

This clonotype was seen many times. The V call is TRBV24-1, the J call TRBJ2-2; D is unresolved. Germline lookup yields CDR1 KGHDR and CDR2 SFDVKD. The CDR3 totals 16 residues. The V and J ends lost 5 bases and 6 bases respectively, with 18 bases between them. CDR3 sequence reads: CATSGGILVGAGELFF. As DNA, the CDR3 is TGTGCCACCAGTGGAGGTATCCTTGTAGGAGCCGGGGAGCTGTTTTTT.

This clonotype has at least ten counts. CDR3 loop: CASTPLTSGRETQYF. DNA for the CDR3: TGTGCCAGCACCCCACTGACTAGCGGGAGGGAGACCCAGTACTTC. The chain employs TRBV7-9 and TRBJ2-5, with 13 bases lining up with TRBD2. CDR3 size: 15 residues. From germline, CDR1 is SEHNR and CDR2 FQNEAQ (reference sequence). Germline trimming cut 7 bases from V and 5 bases from J; bases unmatched to any gene: 7.

This clonotype occurred a few times. The V call is TRBV6-1, the J call TRBJ1-1, with TRBD1 matching 7 bases. From germline, CDR1 is MNHNS and CDR2 SASEGT. This CDR3 has 14 residues. The junction had 10 bases not matched to a gene; V was cut back by 7 bases and J by 5 bases. CDR3 nucleotide sequence: TGTGCCAGCACTCTTTCCCAGGGGGTAACTGAAGCTTTCTTT. Its translation: CASTLSQGVTEAFF.

This clonotype appeared a few times. The chain recombines TRBV5-1 with TRBJ1-2; D possibly corresponds to TRBD1 (6 bases). The CDR3 contains 15 residues. Trimming cost V 4 bases and J 4 bases, with 17 bases left between them. Germline V lookup: CDR1 SGHRS, CDR2 YFSETQ. This CDR3 reads CASSPGDRPTYGYTF. As DNA, the CDR3 is TGCGCCAGCAGCCCCGGAGACAGGCCAACCTATGGCTACACCTTC.

This clonotype was detected only a few times. The genes are TRBV7-2 and TRBJ2-7; TRBD2 aligns across 9 bases. CDR3 length: 14 amino acids. The germline CDR1 and CDR2 sequences are SGHTA and FQGNSA. Germline trimming cut 1 base from V and 7 bases from J; bases unmatched to any gene: 5. The CDR3, as DNA: TGTGCCAGCAGCTTAGGAGCGGGAGGACGGGAGCAGTACTTC. This encodes CASSLGAGGREQYF.

The sample holds many counts of this clonotype. This chain links TRBV3-1 with TRBJ2-7; D assignment may be TRBD1 or TRBD2 (5 bases each). V was shortened by 1 base and J by 6 bases, with 16 bases between the two germline ends. This CDR3 spans 15 amino acids. Germline-derived CDR1 and CDR2 are LGHDT and YNNKEL (reference sequence). CDR3 region: CASSQAGTSSGEQYF. CDR3 sequence (DNA): TGTGCCAGCAGCCAAGCTGGGACCTCCAGCGGCGAGCAGTACTTC.

This clonotype is medium-sized (0.01 to 0.1%) in the sample. The V call is TRBV5-1, the J call TRBJ2-7; TRBD2 aligns across 13 bases. CDR3 size: 19 residues. The V gene end was trimmed by 4 bases and the J gene end by 4 bases; junction bases not matched to a gene: 17. Germline V lookup: CDR1 SGHRS, CDR2 YFSETQ. CDR3 DNA sequence: TGCGCCAGCAGCCCCCGGAGTAACAAGGGACTAGCGGGAACTTACGAGCAGTACTTC. The encoded protein is CASSPRSNKGLAGTYEQYF.